The clone carrying this T cell receptor (beta chain) was detected once. These data are taken from a study of cytomegalovirus exposure and HLA in healthy donors. The CDR3 loop spans 14 amino acids. CDR1 is PRHDT and CDR2 is FYEKMQ in the germline V gene (reference sequence). Germline trimming cut 6 bases from V and 6 bases from J; bases unmatched to any gene: 10. PCR primers comprised 60 Vbeta and 13 Jbeta primers. The method was immunoSEQ multiplex PCR; TCRdb's version includes in-frame clones alone and lacks a portion of them. This table holds under 150,000 clones, 75% to 85% found once. Material for sequencing was PBMCs. The chain employs TRBV13 and TRBJ2-7; 8 bases are shared with TRBD2. The receptor comes from a male donor in good health and CMV-seropositive. CDR3 nucleotides: TGTGCCAGCAGGTCCGGGACTAGAGGCCCCGAGCAGTACTTC. Its protein is CASRSGTRGPEQYF.